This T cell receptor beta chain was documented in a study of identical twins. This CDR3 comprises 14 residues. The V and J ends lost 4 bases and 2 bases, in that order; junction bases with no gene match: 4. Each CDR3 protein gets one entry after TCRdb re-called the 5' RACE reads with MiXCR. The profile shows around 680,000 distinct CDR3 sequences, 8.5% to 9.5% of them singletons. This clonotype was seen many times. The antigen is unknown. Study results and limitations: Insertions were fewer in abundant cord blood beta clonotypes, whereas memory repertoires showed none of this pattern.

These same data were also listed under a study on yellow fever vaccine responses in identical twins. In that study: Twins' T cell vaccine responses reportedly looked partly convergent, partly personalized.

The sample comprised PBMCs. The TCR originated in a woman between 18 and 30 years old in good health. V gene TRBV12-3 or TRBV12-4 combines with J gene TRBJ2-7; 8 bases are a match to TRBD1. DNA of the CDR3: TGTGCCAGCAGTTCACAGGGGGTAGCCTACGAGCAGTACTTC. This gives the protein CASSSQGVAYEQYF.